Presented here are 19 T cell receptor beta chains from one specimen sequenced in a study of CD4+ T cells in melanoma. Repertoires were generated with immunoSEQ multiplex PCR, while TCRdb's copy carries only in-frame clones and drops some. The table records 50,000 or so clones, roughly nine tenths of them present only once. The sequenced material came from peripheral blood. The receptors originated from a human donor with melanoma.

The chain is built from TRBV7-8 and TRBJ2-5, with D perhaps TRBD1 (6 bases). Germline CDR1 and CDR2: SGHVS and FQNEAQ. The V gene lost 4 bases and the J gene lost 1 base, with 10 bases spanning the gap. The CDR3 length is 14 residues. The CDR3 protein is CASSSRDTQETQYF. The CDR3 bases are TGTGCCAGCAGCTCCCGGGACACCCAAGAGACCCAGTACTTC.

This clone was seen a single time. The gene calls are TRBV10-2 and TRBJ1-2, with D possibly TRBD1 on 5 matching bases. Between the trimmed V and J ends, which lost 7 bases and 4 bases, there was a span of 13 bases. The CDR3 sequence is 13 residues long. Germline CDR1 reads WSHSY; CDR2 reads SAAADI. The CDR3 protein is CASNPGRSYGYTF. The CDR3 DNA reads as TGCGCCAGCAACCCGGGGCGCAGCTATGGCTACACCTTC.

The V call is TRBV6-6, the J call TRBJ2-7; 8 positions agree with TRBD1. CDR1 is MNHNY, CDR2 SVGAGI, per germline (reference sequence). Trimming at V came to 4 bases and at J to 9 bases, leaving 8 bases not matched to a gene. This CDR3 is 13 amino acids long. The CDR3 nucleotides are TGTGCCAGCAGTTCAACGGACAGGGTTAGGCAGTACTTC. Translated, it gives CASSSTDRVRQYF.

The chain is built from TRBV27 and TRBJ2-7; a weak D match, TRBD1 (5 bases). This CDR3 comprises 16 residues. Germline CDR1 and CDR2: MNHEY and SMNVEV (reference sequence). Between the trimmed V and J ends, which lost 3 bases and 6 bases, there was a span of 21 bases. The chain's CDR3 is CASSLGLKGLWGEQYF. The CDR3 DNA reads as TGTGCCAGCAGTTTGGGGCTGAAGGGGCTCTGGGGCGAGCAGTACTTC.

This clone is labeled medium-sized. The rearrangement uses TRBV7-2 and TRBJ2-7; a possible D gene is TRBD1 (5 bases). V dropped 2 bases and J dropped 3 bases, with 11 bases sitting between them. This CDR3 region has 14 residues. Germline CDR1 reads SGHTA; CDR2 reads FQGNSA. The chain's CDR3 is CASSLNAGHYEQYF. The CDR3 DNA follows: TGTGCCAGCAGCTTAAACGCAGGACACTACGAGCAGTACTTC.

The chain recombines TRBV19 with TRBJ1-2; D not certain. The CDR3 runs 15 residues. V shed 5 bases and J shed 4 bases, with 17 bases lying between them. Germline CDR1 is LNHDA and CDR2 is SQIVND (reference sequence). The CDR3 here is CASSLEEVGVYGYTF. Written as DNA, the CDR3 is TGTGCCAGTAGTTTGGAGGAGGTTGGGGTCTATGGCTACACCTTC. Combining the CDR3 with reference TRBV19 and TRBJ1-2 gives the whole variable domain DGGITQSPKYLFRKEGQNVTLSCEQNLNHDAMYWYRQDPGQGLRLIYYSQIVNDFQKGDIAEGYSVSREKKESFPLTVTSAQKNPTAFYLCASSLEEVGVYGYTFGSGTRLTVV.

V gene TRBV10-3 combines with J gene TRBJ1-1; possible D gene TRBD1, 5 bases. There are 15 residues in the CDR3. V was cut by 4 bases and J by 4 bases, with 16 bases left in between. The germline gives CDR1 ENHRY, CDR2 SYGVKD. CDR3 coding DNA: TGTGCCATCAGTGCCCGGGGGAGGGGCGTCACTGAAGCTTTCTTT. Translating gives CAISARGRGVTEAFF.

The chain uses TRBV7-6 and TRBJ1-3, with D possibly matching TRBD1 (5 bases). This CDR3 has 15 residues. Per the germline V gene, CDR1 is SGHVS and CDR2 is FNYEAQ. Trimming took off 5 bases at V and 0 bases at J, with 11 bases between the two ends. For the CDR3, the DNA is TGTGCCAGCAGCGCGGACATCGTCTCTGGAAACACCATATATTTT. Its translation is CASSADIVSGNTIYF. Drawing the rest from reference TRBV7-6 and TRBJ1-3, the complete variable domain is GAGVSQSPRYKVTKRGQDVALRCDPISGHVSLYWYRQALGQGPEFLTYFNYEAQQDKSGLPNDRFSAERPEGSISTLTIQRTEQRDSAMYRCASSADIVSGNTIYFGEGSWLTVV.

This chain links TRBV27 with TRBJ2-7; 9 bases fit TRBD1. Germline V gene data show CDR1 as MNHEY and CDR2 as SMNVEV (reference sequence). The V segment lost 7 bases and the J segment 6 bases; nucleotides outside the gene matches: 7. This CDR3 spans 13 amino acids. In DNA, the CDR3 is TGTGCCAGCAAACTGACAGGGGGAGGCGAGCAGTACTTC. This encodes CASKLTGGGEQYF.

This clone was observed a single time. The chain has TRBV6-1 and TRBJ2-1, with TRBD1 matching 8 bases. The CDR3 has 15 residues. V shed 6 bases and J 0 bases; nucleotides not matched to a gene: 4. Germline values: CDR1 MNHNS, CDR2 SASEGT. The CDR3 here is CASRATGGSYNEQFF. The DNA for the CDR3 is TGTGCCAGCAGGGCCACAGGGGGCTCCTACAATGAGCAGTTCTTC.

This clone has a handful of counts. The chain uses TRBV5-1 and TRBJ2-1, with D hard to call. V was trimmed by 3 bases and J by 6 bases, leaving 10 bases between them. CDR1 and CDR2 from the germline V gene are SGHRS and YFSETQ. This CDR3 comprises 13 residues. The CDR3 DNA reads TGCGCCAGCAGCTCCCCTCCTAGCAATGAGCAGTTCTTC. Amino acids: CASSSPPSNEQFF.

The J gene is TRBJ1-6, the V gene TRBV4-1, with 8 bases lining up with TRBD1. Germline V CDR1 and CDR2: MGHRA, YSYEKL. Unmatched junction bases numbered 6, after V lost 1 base and J lost 7 bases. CDR3 length: 16 amino acids. For the CDR3, the DNA is TGCGCCAGCAGCCAAGCCGAGTCAGGGGGCAATTCACCCCTCCACTTT. Protein: CASSQAESGGNSPLHF.

The chain has TRBV7-9 and TRBJ1-4; D uncertain. The germline gives CDR1 SEHNR, CDR2 FQNEAQ (reference sequence). With 1 base removed from V and 8 bases from J, the gap between germline ends came to 11 bases. The CDR3 is 14 amino acids. In DNA form, the CDR3 reads TGTGCCAGCAGCTTAGTCGGCGGTGGGGAAAAACTGTTTTTT. This encodes CASSLVGGGEKLFF.

The V gene is TRBV4-1, the J gene TRBJ1-4; D is uncertain. V was clipped by 1 base and J by 3 bases, with 9 bases between them. CDR1 is MGHRA and CDR2 is YSYEKL in the germline V gene. The CDR3 runs 15 residues. CDR3 DNA: TGCGCCAGCAGCCAAGCGGAACAGCCTAATGAAAAACTGTTTTTT. This encodes CASSQAEQPNEKLFF.

The sample holds one count of this clone. V usage is TRBV28 and J usage is TRBJ1-6; D is undetermined. Germline V lookup: CDR1 MDHEN, CDR2 SYDVKM. Trimming cost V 6 bases and J 0 bases, with 9 bases left between them. The CDR3 totals 15 residues. The CDR3 loop is CASRTGSSYNSPLHF. Written as DNA, the CDR3 is TGTGCCAGCAGAACCGGGAGCTCCTATAATTCACCCCTCCACTTT.

This clone was counted once. For the CDR3, the DNA is TGTGCCAGCAGCCCCCAAGGGTACAATTCACCCCTCCACTTT. Its translation: CASSPQGYNSPLHF. The gene calls are TRBV5-5 and TRBJ1-6; D is unclear. The V end was cut by 4 bases, the J end by 7 bases, with 12 bases between. This CDR3 is built from 14 residues. Germline CDR1 and CDR2: SGHKS and YYEKEE (reference sequence).

The V call is TRBV10-2, the J call TRBJ1-1, with 8 bases lining up with TRBD1. Germline-derived CDR1 and CDR2 are WSHSY and SAAADI. CDR3 size: 14 residues. V shed 4 bases, J shed 6 bases, and the junction held 7 bases outside the gene matches. CDR3 DNA sequence: TGCGCCAGCAGTGCCAACAGGGGGGGCCCTGAAGCTTTCTTT. Encoded protein: CASSANRGGPEAFF.

The V call is TRBV11-2, the J call TRBJ1-1; D ambiguous. V was clipped by 6 bases and J by 0 bases, with 11 bases between them. The CDR3 spans 14 residues. CDR1 is SGHAT, CDR2 FQNNGV, per germline. The CDR3 coding sequence is TGTGCCAGCAGAACGATTGGGATGAACACTGAAGCTTTCTTT. Translating it yields CASRTIGMNTEAFF.

The chain links TRBV7-8 to TRBJ1-5; D remains unclear. There are 15 residues in the CDR3. V lost 5 bases and J 6 bases, leaving 17 bases between the germline ends. The germline CDR1 and CDR2 sequences are SGHVS and FQNEAQ. For the CDR3, the DNA is TGTGCCAGCAGCCAAGGTGTGGGGATGGGTCAGCCCCAGCATTTT. It codes for CASSQGVGMGQPQHF.